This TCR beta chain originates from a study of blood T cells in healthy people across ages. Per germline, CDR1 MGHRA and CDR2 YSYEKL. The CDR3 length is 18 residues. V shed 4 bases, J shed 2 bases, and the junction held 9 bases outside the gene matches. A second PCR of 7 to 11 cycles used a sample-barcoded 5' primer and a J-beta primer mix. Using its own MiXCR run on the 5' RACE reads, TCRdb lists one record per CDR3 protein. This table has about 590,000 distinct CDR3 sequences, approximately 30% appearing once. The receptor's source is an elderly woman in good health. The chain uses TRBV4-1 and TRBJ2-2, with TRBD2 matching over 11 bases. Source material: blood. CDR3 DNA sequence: TGCGCCAGCAGCCTCCGTGGTAGCGGGGGGGCTAACACCGGGGAGCTGTTTTTT. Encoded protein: CASSLRGSGGANTGELFF.